This T cell receptor (beta chain) stems from a study of blood T cells in healthy people across ages (dated by TCRdb to the mid-2010s). A note on the overall study: In model experiments, roughly one uniquely barcoded TCR beta cDNA molecule per two T cells was captured by template switching. Age-related changes in TCR beta repertoire diversity were measured in the study by deep sequencing normalized with unique cDNA molecular identifiers. For two donors (one aged 18 to 29 and one aged 80 or older), the study analyzed two additional independent replicas of 1 million unique cDNA reads from the same blood draw. To avoid experimental bias, donors of different ages were randomly spread across the sequencing lanes. Four age groups were formed from the donors: young (average approximately 15 years), middle-aged (around 41), aged (roughly 58) and long-lived (82).

CDR1 and CDR2, looked up from the germline V gene, are SNHLY and FYNNEI. Reading from cysteine to phenylalanine, the CDR3 counts 13 amino acids. Left in the record is the CDR3 DNA by itself, 39 bases read in frame from the first base. V is cut by 2 bases and J by 4 bases, and the space between the germline ends is 8 bases. In regard to this clonotype: No cognate antigen has been identified for it. The sample holds no much larger clone one base away, and base qualities are not on file.

Donors were a few dozen systemically healthy Caucasian individuals from Russia aged roughly 6 to 95 years. Each donor gave 8 to 10 milliliters of peripheral blood, collected into EDTA-treated Vacutainer tubes. Ficoll-Paque density-gradient centrifugation was used to isolate PBMCs, with at least 7 million per sample. Trizol reagent was used to extract total RNA from the PBMCs, yielding at least 5.5 micrograms per sample. The percentages of naive CD45RAhigh/CD27high T cells were determined by flow cytometry on a PBMC aliquot from every donor. Receptors were amplified or captured by 5' RACE. Instrument on record: Illumina HiSeq 2500. A second PCR of roughly 7 to 11 cycles was performed with a sample-barcoded 5' primer and a J-beta primer mix. A unique molecular identifier was introduced onto each TCR beta cDNA molecule by a template-switch 5' adaptor carrying 12 random nucleotides. Each sample yielded at least 3 million CDR3-containing paired-end reads. First-strand cDNA was synthesized from all RNA with the Mint cDNA synthesis kit, primed by a TRBC-specific oligonucleotide. After uracil-DNA glycosylase treatment, a first 18-cycle PCR used universal primers M1SS and BC2_uni_R on all cDNA. The study's processing was this. Each sample was normalized by randomly selecting 1 million high-quality reads, each carrying a distinct molecular identifier. Reads with shared molecular identifiers were discarded instead of being binned into consensus sequences. MiTCR, set to a Q25 quality threshold and the strictest error-elimination algorithm, was used for CDR3 identification, clonotype clustering and error correction. A nonparametric unseen species model with Euler transformation was used to estimate a lower bound on total TCR beta diversity. TCRdb itself trimmed the public reads at Q25 with fastp, ran MiXCR and retained productive beta chains. Each CDR3 protein appears once, grouped with its most common genes and DNA. The V and J calls were determined by TCRdb, not by the authors. The sample records roughly 680,000 distinct CDR3 sequences, approximately 52% of which are singletons. The leading ten clones occupy roughly 14% of the sample.

General conclusions and limits of the study: The percentage of naive T cells measured by flow cytometry correlated strongly with observed TCR beta diversity. Because donor CMV infection status was unknown, age-related changes in expanded clonotypes were potentially confounded. Bulk unsorted PBMC profiling prevented conclusive comparison of naive and antigen-experienced compartments. As age increased, observed TCR beta diversity per million T cells dropped in a roughly linear way, and a significant reduction was already evident by age 40. Estimates of total diversity from one million sequenced T cells were regarded as lower bounds and underestimates. Compared with the aged group, more naive CD4+ T cells, fewer expanded clones and increased TCR diversity were shown by the long-lived group, suggesting age selection.

This receptor was taken from a woman at least 80 years old in good health. The sequence links TRBV2 to TRBJ1-2, with no reliable assignment of the D segment. Sequencing input: blood. In nucleotides, the sequence is TGTGCCAGCAGTGAACGGCAGCTCTATGGCTACACCTTC. Its coded protein is CASSERQLYGYTF.